The 2 T cell receptor beta chains below all came from one sample that was sequenced in a study of T cells after yellow fever vaccination. TCRdb re-called the 5' RACE reads through MiXCR, storing one row per CDR3 protein. Here the sample spans some 340,000 distinct CDR3 sequences, around 11% being singletons. The material sequenced was CD4+ T cells sorted from PBMCs, taken 45 days after the yellow fever booster vaccination. Receptor source: a man aged 18-30 years who received the YFV17D yellow fever vaccine.

This clonotype was counted a few times. This chain joins TRBV12-3 or TRBV12-4 and TRBJ1-5; no clear D gene. The V end lost 6 bases, the J end lost 4 bases, and 10 bases lay between the germline ends. CDR3 length: 13 residues. The CDR3 coding sequence is TGTGCCAGCAGGAGAGAGGATAATCAGCCCCAGCATTTT. It encodes CASRREDNQPQHF.

This clonotype was picked up many times. The J gene is TRBJ1-5, the V gene TRBV29-1; no reliable D call. Trimming cost V 7 bases and J 4 bases, with 11 bases left between them. The V gene's germline CDR1 is SQVTM and CDR2 ANQGSEA. CDR3 length: 12 amino acids. Written as DNA, the CDR3 is TGCAGCGCCCAGGACCCTAATCAGCCCCAGCATTTT. It codes for CSAQDPNQPQHF.